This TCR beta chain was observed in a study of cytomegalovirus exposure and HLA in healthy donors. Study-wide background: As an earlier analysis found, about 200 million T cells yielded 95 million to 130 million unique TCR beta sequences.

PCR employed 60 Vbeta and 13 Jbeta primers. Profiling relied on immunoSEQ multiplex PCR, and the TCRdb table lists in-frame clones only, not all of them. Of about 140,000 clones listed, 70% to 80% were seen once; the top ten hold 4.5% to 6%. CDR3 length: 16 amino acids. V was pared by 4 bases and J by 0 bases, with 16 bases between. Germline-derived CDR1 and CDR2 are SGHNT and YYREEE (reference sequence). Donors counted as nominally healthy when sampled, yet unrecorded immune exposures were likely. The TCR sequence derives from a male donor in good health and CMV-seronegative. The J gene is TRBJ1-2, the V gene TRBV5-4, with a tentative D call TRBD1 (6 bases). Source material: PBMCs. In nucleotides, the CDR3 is TGTGCCAGCAGCCCCGACAGGCGCCTAGCTAACTATGGCTACACCTTC. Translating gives CASSPDRRLANYGYTF. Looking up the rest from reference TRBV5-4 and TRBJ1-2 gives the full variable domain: ETGVTQSPTHLIKTRGQQVTLRCSSQSGHNTVSWYQQALGQGPQFIFQYYREEENGRGNFPPRFSGLQFPNYSSELNVNALELDDSALYLCASSPDRRLANYGYTFGSGTRLTVV.